A single sample gave rise to the 5 T cell receptor beta chains below, sequenced in a study of OX40 agonist ivuxolimab in advanced cancers. Method: immunoSEQ multiplex PCR; TCRdb's copy keeps in-frame clones and lacks some. Among about 77,000 clones listed, around 87% were seen once. The specimen comprised CD4+ or CD8+ T cells sorted from blood, sampled in a trial of the OX40 agonist ivuxolimab. The receptors were sampled from an adult with an advanced solid tumor such as melanoma, head and neck, liver or kidney cancer.

V and J are TRBV27 and TRBJ2-7; 7 bases line up with TRBD2. This CDR3 region has 13 residues. Germline CDR1 MNHEY, CDR2 SMNVEV (reference sequence). Trimming took 9 bases from V and 0 from J; bases not matched to a gene: 5. The CDR3 spells CASSRGYSYEQYF. In nucleotides, the CDR3 is TGTGCCAGTTCGCGGGGGTACTCCTACGAGCAGTACTTC.

This sequence joins TRBV28 and TRBJ2-3; 7 bases are a match to TRBD1. Germline assignment: CDR1 MDHEN and CDR2 SYDVKM. Losses at the gene ends were 5 bases for V and 5 bases for J; bases not matched to a gene: 7. The CDR3 runs 14 residues. CDR3 loop: CASSSTGVGDTQYF. In DNA form, the CDR3 reads TGTGCCAGCAGTAGCACAGGGGTGGGAGATACGCAGTATTTT.

In this sample, this clone turned up once. The V call is TRBV10-3, the J call TRBJ1-2, with 7 bases aligning to TRBD1. Germline loops: CDR1 ENHRY, CDR2 SYGVKD. The J segment lost 5 bases and the V segment lost 6 bases, leaving 9 bases of the junction unmatched. This CDR3 has 14 residues. CDR3 residues: CAISLGTEYYGYTF. The CDR3 coding sequence is TGTGCCATCAGCCTAGGGACAGAGTATTATGGCTACACCTTC.

CDR3 in amino acids: CSVKQGANTGELFF. CDR3 sequence (DNA): TGCAGCGTTAAACAGGGGGCGAACACCGGGGAGCTGTTTTTT. V is TRBV29-1 and J is TRBJ2-2; TRBD1 agrees at 8 bases. After removal of 5 bases from V and 0 bases from J, the junction contained 2 bases not matched to a gene. Germline CDR1 reads SQVTM; CDR2 reads ANQGSEA. The CDR3 is 14 residues long.

This CDR3 is CASSFGWTVNEQFF. Here the CDR3 DNA reads TGTGCCAGCAGCTTTGGGTGGACGGTGAATGAGCAGTTCTTC. The genes are TRBV11-2 and TRBJ2-1; D gene ambiguous. There are 14 residues in the CDR3. Trimming took off 3 bases at V and 7 bases at J, with 13 bases between the two ends. Germline V gene lookup returns CDR1 SGHAT and CDR2 FQNNGV. Full variable domain (missing parts from reference TRBV11-2 and TRBJ2-1): EAGVAQSPRYKIIEKRQSVAFWCNPISGHATLYWYQQILGQGPKLLIQFQNNGVVDDSQLPKDRFSAERLKGVDSTLKIQPAKLEDSAVYLCASSFGWTVNEQFFGPGTRLTVL.